The clone carrying this T cell receptor (beta chain) has only one observation. Its matching antigen is unknown. Method: immunoSEQ multiplex PCR; TCRdb's copy keeps in-frame clones and lacks some. Counted here are approximately 70,000 clones, 85% to 95% occurring once; the ten biggest clones make up 0.2% to 0.25%. Germline CDR1 SGHNT, CDR2 YYREEE (reference sequence). V lost 4 bases and J lost 4, with 17 bases in between. CDR3 length: 15 amino acids. The entry originates in a study of CD4 T cells in relation to SARS-CoV-2 and coronaviruses. Study-level findings and limits: The cross-reactivity analysis covered only spike protein, not other viral proteins. In around three fifths of donors, memory CD4+ clonotypes crossrecognized SARS-CoV-2 and at least one common cold coronavirus spike.

Before the COVID-19 pandemic, during about 2010-2019, CD4+ T cells were taken from unexposed donors. V and J are TRBV5-4 and TRBJ1-1, with D hard to call. The sequenced sample was naive CD4+ T cells from PBMCs. Documented subset: naive CD4+ T cells isolated by negative enrichment. This clonotype originated in a human donor in good health. This chain's CDR3 is CASSPKEGVSTEAFF. For the CDR3, the DNA is TGTGCCAGCAGCCCTAAGGAGGGAGTGAGCACTGAAGCTTTCTTT.